Detailed here is one T cell receptor beta chain. A junction end diverges from the germline sequence, so it may reflect a read error. The CDR3 has 11 residues. Germline CDR1 GTSNPN, CDR2 SVGIG (reference sequence). As the template, RNA transcripts were used to amplify TCR beta CDR3 regions. First-round RT-PCR relied on HTBI primers, and a second-round multiplex PCR came next. TCRdb called the multiplex PCR reads again in MiXCR, with one record for every CDR3 protein. In the table there are about 1.2 million distinct CDR3 sequences, around a third of which are singletons. This record belongs to a study of Graves' ophthalmopathy and Graves' hyperthyroidism.

This sequence was found in an adult man with Graves' hyperthyroidism. The specimen sequenced was peripheral blood or thyroid tissue (not recorded which). The gene calls are TRBV30 and TRBJ1-4; 7 nucleotides line up with TRBD1. CDR3 nucleotide sequence: TGTGCCTGGAGTGTTTTGGGACAGACAATTTTT. Its protein is CAWSVLGQTIF.